One sample yielded the 19 T cell receptor beta chains listed below, sequenced in a study of PD-L1 blockade in urothelial cancer. TCRdb's copy holds only in-frame clones and misses some; the assay was immunoSEQ multiplex PCR. Among some 97,000 clones listed, about 90% were seen once. Sequencing was performed on PBMCs, taken around atezolizumab (anti-PD-L1) treatment. These receptors all come from a woman older than 75 with urothelial cancer.

This clone has only a few counts. This chain links TRBV30 with TRBJ1-1, with D unresolved. The CDR3 spans 14 residues. V lost 0 bases to trimming and J lost 1 base, with 9 bases between them. Germline lookup yields CDR1 GTSNPN and CDR2 SVGIG (reference sequence). The CDR3 protein is CAWSVLAKNTEAFF. For the CDR3, the DNA is TGTGCCTGGAGTGTATTGGCCAAGAACACTGAAGCTTTCTTT.

The genes are TRBV2 and TRBJ2-1; D gene unclear. The CDR3 contains 14 residues. The germline V gene has CDR1 SNHLY and CDR2 FYNNEI. V lost 6 bases to trimming and J lost 1 base, with 10 bases between them. The CDR3, as DNA: TGTGCCAGCAGGTCGCGGCAATCCTACAATGAGCAGTTCTTC. This gives the protein CASRSRQSYNEQFF.

The chain recombines TRBV19 with TRBJ1-2; tentative D call: TRBD1 (6 bases). V was shortened by 5 bases and J by 0 bases, with 13 bases between the two germline ends. The CDR3 totals 15 residues. CDR1 is LNHDA and CDR2 is SQIVND in the germline V gene (reference sequence). The CDR3 region has the DNA TGTGCCAGTAGTTCGACAGGAGAACCTAACTATGGCTACACCTTC. This translates into CASSSTGEPNYGYTF.

This chain links TRBV25-1 with TRBJ1-5; 7 positions agree with TRBD1. The V and J ends lost 6 bases and 5 bases, in that order; junction bases with no gene match: 7. The germline gives CDR1 MGHDK, CDR2 SYGVNS. CDR3 size: 14 residues. The chain's CDR3 is CASRETGEYQPQHF. The CDR3 DNA is TGTGCCAGCAGGGAAACAGGGGAGTATCAGCCCCAGCATTTT.

This chain connects TRBV30 to TRBJ1-4; 7 nucleotides align to TRBD1. The V gene's germline CDR1 is GTSNPN and CDR2 SVGIG (reference sequence). The CDR3 length is 13 residues. V gave up 2 bases and J gave up 8 bases; unmatched junction bases: 5. For the CDR3, the DNA is TGTGCCTGGAGTAACAAAGGGGGCGAAAAACTGTTTTTT. Translated, it gives CAWSNKGGEKLFF. The variable domain in full, with the rest retrieved from reference TRBV30 and TRBJ1-4, is SQTIHQWPATLVQPVGSPLSLECTVEGTSNPNLYWYRQAAGRGLQLLFYSVGIGQISSEVPQNLSASRPQDRQFILSSKKLLLSDSGFYLCAWSNKGGEKLFFGSGTQLSVL.

This clone was counted once. V and J are TRBV18 and TRBJ2-1; D gene ambiguous. CDR1 and CDR2 from the germline V gene are KGHSH and LQKENI. This CDR3 contains 14 residues. Trimming cost V 6 bases and J 7 bases, with 16 bases left between them. In DNA, the CDR3 is TGTGCCAGCTCCCTCCGGTTTGTTGAGAATGAGCAGTTCTTC. This gives the protein CASSLRFVENEQFF.

The V and J genes are TRBV2 and TRBJ1-4; 10 bases agree with TRBD1. Losses at the gene ends were 8 bases for V and 5 bases for J; bases not matched to a gene: 8. Germline loops: CDR1 SNHLY, CDR2 FYNNEI. The CDR3 spans 15 residues. The CDR3 sequence is CASAGDRGWNEKLFF. CDR3 bases: TGTGCCAGCGCGGGGGACAGGGGATGGAATGAAAAACTGTTTTTT.

The chain has TRBV19 and TRBJ2-2; perhaps TRBD1 as D (6 bases). Germline-derived CDR1 and CDR2 are LNHDA and SQIVND (reference sequence). The CDR3 consists of 15 residues. V lost 5 bases and J lost 6, with 16 bases in between. CDR3 bases: TGTGCCAGTAGTGCTATACAGGGTCGGGCCGGGGAGCTGTTTTTT. The encoded protein is CASSAIQGRAGELFF.

The J gene is TRBJ1-2, the V gene TRBV7-9; 11 bases agree with TRBD1. CDR3 length equals 16 residues. V lost 1 base, J lost 4 bases, and 5 bases stayed unmatched. CDR1 and CDR2 from the germline V gene are SEHNR and FQNEAQ (reference sequence). The CDR3 protein is CASSLGTGGSGYGYTF. CDR3 DNA sequence: TGTGCCAGCAGCTTAGGGACAGGGGGCTCCGGCTATGGCTACACCTTC.

This chain links TRBV5-4 with TRBJ2-4; D not certain. The length of the CDR3 is 12 residues. Trimming left V 0 bases short and J 9 bases short, with 7 bases between. Germline V CDR1 and CDR2: SGHNT, YYREEE (reference sequence). The CDR3 here is CASSLDRTIQYF. The CDR3 DNA follows: TGTGCCAGCAGCTTGGACAGAACCATTCAGTACTTC.

The chain is built from TRBV28 and TRBJ1-5; no definite D call. Trimming took 7 bases from V and 5 from J, leaving 21 bases between them. This CDR3 contains 16 residues. Germline assignment: CDR1 MDHEN and CDR2 SYDVKM. The CDR3 region has the DNA TGTGCCAGCATCAACGCGGCCGGGGAAACCTATCAGCCCCAGCATTTT. As protein: CASINAAGETYQPQHF.

The CDR3 sequence is CASSLILRGNEQFF. DNA for the CDR3: TGTGCCAGCAGTTTAATTCTTAGGGGCAATGAGCAGTTCTTC. The gene calls are TRBV27 and TRBJ2-1; D is possibly TRBD1 (5 bases). The CDR3 spans 14 residues. Trimming left V 2 bases short and J 6 bases short, with 11 bases between. The germline CDR1 and CDR2 sequences are MNHEY and SMNVEV (reference sequence).

CDR3 nucleotide sequence: TGTGCCAGCAGCTCTATGGGGCTTGGCTATGGCTACACCTTC. As protein: CASSSMGLGYGYTF. The chain has TRBV7-3 and TRBJ1-2, with a tentative D call TRBD1 (5 bases). Germline CDR1 SGHTA, CDR2 FQGTGA. V lost 4 bases, J lost 4 bases, and 13 bases lay in between. The CDR3 sequence is 14 residues long.

The CDR3 loop reads CASSSTGRGVDTEAFF. As DNA, the CDR3 is TGTGCCAGCAGTTCTACAGGGCGGGGGGTGGACACTGAAGCTTTCTTT. The V gene is TRBV28, the J gene TRBJ1-1; possibly TRBD1 for D (6 bases). V lost 4 bases, J lost 3 bases, and 18 bases lay in between. Per germline, CDR1 MDHEN and CDR2 SYDVKM. The CDR3 sequence is 16 residues long.

The DNA of the CDR3 is TGCGCCAGCAGCTCCGGACAGGGCTATGGCTACACCTTC. Translation: CASSSGQGYGYTF. The V gene is TRBV5-1, the J gene TRBJ1-2; 8 bases fit TRBD1. Germline CDR1 is SGHRS and CDR2 is YFSETQ. This CDR3 spans 13 amino acids. The V gene end was trimmed by 3 bases and the J gene end by 4 bases; junction bases not matched to a gene: 2.

This chain connects TRBV5-6 to TRBJ2-7; 13 nucleotides match TRBD2. The CDR3 is 16 residues long. Germline V lookup: CDR1 SGHDT, CDR2 YYEEEE. Germline trimming cut 4 bases from V and 6 bases from J; bases unmatched to any gene: 10. The CDR3 spells CASSHTSGRARGEQYF. The CDR3 DNA reads as TGTGCCAGCAGCCATACTAGCGGGAGGGCCCGGGGCGAGCAGTACTTC.

Only a few counts were recorded for this clone. The CDR3 reads CASSFRGTGGAEAFF. CDR3 coding DNA: TGTGCCAGCAGCTTCCGAGGGACAGGCGGGGCTGAAGCTTTCTTT. The chain uses TRBV7-9 and TRBJ1-1; TRBD1 aligns across 8 bases. Germline-derived CDR1 and CDR2 are SEHNR and FQNEAQ (reference sequence). Trimming at V came to 3 bases and at J to 6 bases, leaving 9 bases not matched to a gene. This CDR3 spans 15 amino acids.

The chain links TRBV5-4 to TRBJ2-1, with D unclear. V lost 4 bases, J lost 7 bases, and 15 bases lay in between. This CDR3 has 14 amino acids. The germline V gene encodes CDR1 SGHNT and CDR2 YYREEE (reference sequence). CDR3 sequence reads: CASSPPRSANEQFF. CDR3 nucleotides: TGTGCCAGCAGCCCCCCCAGGTCGGCGAATGAGCAGTTCTTC.

This chain links TRBV29-1 with TRBJ1-4; tentatively, D is TRBD1 (5 bases). The CDR3 is made up of 12 amino acids. Germline CDR1 and CDR2: SQVTM and ANQGSEA. Trimming cost V 5 bases and J 7 bases, with 11 bases left between them. The DNA of the CDR3 is TGCAGCGTTTTGACAGTCGGTGAAAAACTGTTTTTT. As protein: CSVLTVGEKLFF.